A single sample is the source of the 21 T cell receptor beta chains below, sequenced in a study of blood T cell repertoires in COVID-19 (dated by TCRdb to about 2020). Library preparation was by the immunoSEQ multiplex PCR assay. As stored in TCRdb, this immuneACCESS dataset retains in-frame rearrangements with V and J assigned. A fraction of the clones does not appear; measured against another copy, unresolved V genes explain less than half of the discrepancy, and the remainder lacks a known reason. This sample is represented by some 150,000 clones; about 82% of them were singletons. The top ten constitute 6.2% of the sample. The specimen sequenced was PBMCs or T cells enriched from blood (not recorded which). These receptors were obtained from a woman between 40 and 55 years old who had recovered from COVID-19.

Points on this clone: Other DNA sequences in this specimen translate into the identical CDR3. V gene TRBV5-1 combines with J gene TRBJ2-2; tentatively, D is TRBD1 (6 bases). Trimming took 0 bases from V and 5 from J, leaving 8 bases between them. Per germline, CDR1 SGHRS and CDR2 YFSETQ. The CDR3 length is 14 residues. CDR3: CASSLAQGTGELFF. In nucleotides, the CDR3 is TGCGCCAGCAGCTTGGCGCAGGGGACCGGGGAGCTGTTTTTT.

CDR3 sequence reads: CAWSAGVPDEQYF. CDR3 in DNA: TGTGCCTGGAGTGCGGGAGTACCAGACGAGCAGTACTTC. The V and J genes are TRBV30 and TRBJ2-7; D perhaps matches TRBD2 (6 bases). The CDR3 extends over 13 amino acids. Between the trimmed V and J ends, which lost 1 base and 5 bases, there was a span of 12 bases. The V gene's germline CDR1 is GTSNPN and CDR2 SVGIG (reference sequence).

This clone appeared once. The chain employs TRBV6-6 and TRBJ2-7; TRBD1 aligns across 9 bases. The V gene end was trimmed by 4 bases and the J gene end by 6 bases; junction bases not matched to a gene: 7. This CDR3 is 14 amino acids long. Germline CDR1 MNHNY, CDR2 SVGAGI (reference sequence). The CDR3 loop reads CASSSPGQGFEQYF. The CDR3 bases are TGTGCCAGCAGTTCCCCGGGACAGGGCTTCGAGCAGTACTTC.

The gene calls are TRBV12-2 and TRBJ2-7; the table's D gene call, TRBD1, was not cross checked with the DNA. TRBV12-2 has pseudogene status. The CDR3 has 16 residues. This chain's CDR3 is CASRLVLDRGEYEQYF. In DNA, the CDR3 is TGTGCAAGTCGCTTAGTGCTGGACAGGGGGGAATACGAGCAGTACTTC.

The chain uses TRBV28 and TRBJ1-5; a weak D match, TRBD1 (6 bases). V was trimmed by 5 bases and J by 4 bases, leaving 15 bases between them. The CDR3 sequence is 15 residues long. Per the germline V gene, CDR1 is MDHEN and CDR2 is SYDVKM. The CDR3 is CASSNVLQGNQPQHF. The CDR3 DNA reads TGTGCCAGCAGTAATGTCCTTCAGGGGAATCAGCCCCAGCATTTT.

The chain recombines TRBV3-1 (or the pseudogene TRBV3-2) with TRBJ1-6, with 9 bases lining up with TRBD1. CDR1 LGHDT and CDR2 YNNKEL come from the germline V gene (reference sequence). The CDR3 spans 15 residues. V lost 8 bases and J lost 4; bases outside the gene matches: 6. The DNA for the CDR3 is TGTGCCAGCGGCGAGACAGGGGGGTATAATTCACCCCTCCACTTT. Its protein product is CASGETGGYNSPLHF.

V usage is TRBV7-9 and J usage is TRBJ1-1, with 7 bases matching TRBD1. The junction had 16 bases not matched to a gene; V was cut back by 5 bases and J by 7 bases. Germline V gene lookup returns CDR1 SEHNR and CDR2 FQNEAQ (reference sequence). CDR3 length equals 16 residues. This CDR3 reads CASSTHQLGTDLEAFF. The CDR3, as DNA: TGTGCCAGCAGCACCCATCAACTAGGGACAGATCTTGAAGCTTTCTTT.

This clone was recorded once. The chain links TRBV18 to TRBJ2-2, with a possible D match to TRBD2 (5 bases). Germline CDR1 is KGHSH and CDR2 is LQKENI. V lost 3 bases, J lost 1 base, and 18 bases lay in between. The CDR3 has 18 residues. The DNA for the CDR3 is TGTGCCAGCTCACCGGGAATTCACGAGGGCCGGAACACCGGGGAGCTGTTTTTT. It translates to CASSPGIHEGRNTGELFF.

This clone came up once. The V and J genes are TRBV5-4 and TRBJ2-7; D remains ambiguous. The germline V gene encodes CDR1 SGHNT and CDR2 YYREEE (reference sequence). V was trimmed by 0 bases and J by 0 bases, leaving 10 bases between them. The CDR3 runs to 15 residues. CDR3 nucleotides: TGTGCCAGCAGCTTGGGCTCGCTAAGCTCCTACGAGCAGTACTTC. Protein product: CASSLGSLSSYEQYF.

In this sample, this clone turned up a few times. V gene TRBV19 combines with J gene TRBJ2-2, with a weak D call TRBD1 (6 bases). Trimming stripped 5 bases from V and 1 base from J, with 17 bases between. Germline V gene data show CDR1 as LNHDA and CDR2 as SQIVND (reference sequence). The CDR3 spans 17 residues. CDR3 in amino acids: CASSRKVGHLNTGELFF. The CDR3 DNA sequence: TGTGCCAGTAGTCGGAAGGTGGGACACCTGAACACCGGGGAGCTGTTTTTT. Full variable domain (outside the CDR3, taken from reference TRBV19 and TRBJ2-2): DGGITQSPKYLFRKEGQNVTLSCEQNLNHDAMYWYRQDPGQGLRLIYYSQIVNDFQKGDIAEGYSVSREKKESFPLTVTSAQKNPTAFYLCASSRKVGHLNTGELFFGEGSRLTVL.

V is TRBV7-6 and J is TRBJ1-1; 9 nucleotides align to TRBD1. Germline-derived CDR1 and CDR2 are SGHVS and FNYEAQ. V lost 6 bases and J lost 3; bases outside the gene matches: 5. This CDR3 spans 14 amino acids. The CDR3 DNA sequence: TGTGCCAGCAGGGCCGGGACAGGGTACACTGAAGCTTTCTTT. Protein: CASRAGTGYTEAFF.

V gene TRBV2 combines with J gene TRBJ1-5, with 8 bases matching TRBD1. CDR3 length: 13 residues. J was trimmed by 5 bases and V by 6 bases; bases with no gene match: 3. Per the germline V gene, CDR1 is SNHLY and CDR2 is FYNNEI. For the CDR3, the DNA is TGTGCCAGCAGCGCGACAGGGGATCAGCCCCAGCATTTT. It translates to CASSATGDQPQHF.

V is TRBV4-1 and J is TRBJ1-1; tentative D call: TRBD1 (6 bases). With 5 bases removed from V and 1 base from J, the gap between germline ends came to 11 bases. This CDR3 comprises 14 residues. Germline V gives CDR1 MGHRA, CDR2 YSYEKL. CDR3 protein: CASSGRTANTEAFF. CDR3 nucleotide sequence: TGCGCCAGCAGCGGACGGACAGCGAACACTGAAGCTTTCTTT.

The chain uses TRBV6-4 and TRBJ2-3; 7 nucleotides line up with TRBD2. This CDR3 is built from 16 residues. Germline values: CDR1 MRHNA, CDR2 SNTAGT. Trimming cost V 9 bases and J 5 bases; bases outside gene matches: 17. The CDR3 coding sequence is TGTGCCAGGAACGACTCCGGTAGACTAGCAAGAGATACGCAGTATTTT. Its translation: CARNDSGRLARDTQYF.

The chain's CDR3 is CASSLSSGSETQYF. As DNA, the CDR3 is TGTGCCAGCAGCTTATCTAGCGGGAGTGAGACCCAGTACTTC. The chain carries TRBV7-9 and TRBJ2-5; 10 bases align to TRBD2. This CDR3 has 14 amino acids. Germline loops: CDR1 SEHNR, CDR2 FQNEAQ (reference sequence). Trimming cost V 2 bases and J 5 bases; bases outside gene matches: 2.

The J gene is TRBJ1-2, the V gene TRBV5-1; D gene ambiguous. The CDR3 spans 14 residues. V was cut by 0 bases and J by 1 base, with 7 bases left in between. CDR1 is SGHRS and CDR2 is YFSETQ in the germline V gene. CDR3 DNA sequence: TGCGCCAGCAGCTTGGCGGGAGTTAACTATGGCTACACCTTC. Translating gives CASSLAGVNYGYTF.

V gene TRBV20-1 combines with J gene TRBJ2-7; 7 nucleotides line up with TRBD1. With V trimmed by 3 bases and J by 2 bases, 4 bases remained unmatched. Germline CDR1 reads DFQATT; CDR2 reads SNEGSKA (reference sequence). The CDR3 runs 13 residues. The CDR3 DNA reads as TGCAGTGCTAGTAGGGGGCCGCCCTACGAGCAGTACTTC. It translates to CSASRGPPYEQYF.

The V call is TRBV5-4, the J call TRBJ1-1, with TRBD1 identical over 7 bases. Trimming at V came to 3 bases and at J to 3 bases, leaving 8 bases not matched to a gene. Germline V gives CDR1 SGHNT, CDR2 YYREEE (reference sequence). CDR3 length: 15 amino acids. CDR3 in amino acids: CASSYLDRLHTEAFF. The DNA for the CDR3 is TGTGCCAGCAGCTACCTGGACAGGCTGCACACTGAAGCTTTCTTT.

The rearrangement joins TRBV5-1 to TRBJ1-1; possible D gene TRBD1, 6 bases. Germline loops: CDR1 SGHRS, CDR2 YFSETQ. The CDR3 is made up of 16 amino acids. Trimming removed 3 bases at V and 5 bases at J, with 20 bases between. The CDR3 loop reads CASSWEGRGARTEAFF. In DNA, the CDR3 is TGCGCCAGCAGCTGGGAGGGGCGGGGGGCGCGGACTGAAGCTTTCTTT.

The genes are TRBV28 and TRBJ1-2; 10 nucleotides match TRBD1. The V segment lost 1 base and the J segment 4 bases; nucleotides outside the gene matches: 9. From germline, CDR1 is MDHEN and CDR2 SYDVKM. The CDR3 has 17 residues. The CDR3 region is CASSLLGVGQGGYGYTF. CDR3 DNA: TGTGCCAGCAGTTTATTGGGAGTCGGACAGGGGGGCTATGGCTACACCTTC.

The V gene is TRBV11-2, the J gene TRBJ1-3; D might be TRBD1 (6 bases). V lost 1 base and J lost 2, with 15 bases in between. The CDR3 loop spans 17 amino acids. From germline, CDR1 is SGHAT and CDR2 FQNNGV. The CDR3 DNA reads TGTGCCAGCAGCTTAGGCCACAGGGAAAGTCCTGGAAACACCATATATTTT. Translating it yields CASSLGHRESPGNTIYF.